This T cell receptor (beta chain) was identified during a study of human T cells and chemical hapten exposure. Study observations and caveats: PT1 expanded TCR numbers tracked positively with patch test score. Expanded TCRs grouped into significantly more large CDR3 similarity clusters than controls produced.

Specified time point: patch test 3, about 24 weeks after DPC sensitization. Treatment of the sample: therapeutic diphenylcyclopropenone sensitization with weekly scalp DPC. Germline values: CDR1 MDHEN, CDR2 SYDVKM. The CDR3 runs to 13 residues. The V gene lost 3 bases and the J gene lost 4 bases, with 9 bases spanning the gap. Individual cDNA molecules (in the library) carried attached unique molecular identifiers. TCRdb used MiXCR to reprocess the RACE reads, holding one entry per CDR3 protein. The sample lists approximately 71,000 distinct CDR3 sequences; around 10% were seen once. Of note for this clonotype: The antigen remains unidentified.

The input for sequencing was whole blood, taken in connection with sensitization to the hapten diphenylcyclopropenone (DPC). The chain combines TRBV28 with TRBJ1-2; no clear D. The clonotype originates from a woman aged 45-65 years with alopecia areata. Some clones in this sample may be carry-over from other donors' samples. CDR3 DNA: TGTGCCAGCAGTTTGATCGCGTTCTATGGCTACACCTTC. Protein sequence: CASSLIAFYGYTF.